The subject of this entry is one TCR beta chain. J gave up 1 base and V 2 bases, and 11 bases lay outside the gene matches. Germline CDR1 reads GTSNPN; CDR2 reads SVGIG (reference sequence). The CDR3 length is 18 residues. Clones were read by immunoSEQ multiplex PCR, and TCRdb kept only the in-frame ones, dropping some. The repertoire holds over 200,000 clones, with more than 70% as singletons. The data derive from a study of cytotoxic CD8 clonotypes in ibrutinib-treated CLL. The chain couples TRBV30 to TRBJ1-5; 10 nucleotides align to TRBD1. This receptor was taken from a human donor with chronic lymphocytic leukemia. The sample in question was PBMCs, obtained after 12 months of ibrutinib treatment. This CDR3 is CAWSQWDRGGGSNQPQHF. CDR3 in DNA: TGTGCCTGGAGTCAGTGGGACAGGGGTGGGGGAAGCAATCAGCCCCAGCATTTT.